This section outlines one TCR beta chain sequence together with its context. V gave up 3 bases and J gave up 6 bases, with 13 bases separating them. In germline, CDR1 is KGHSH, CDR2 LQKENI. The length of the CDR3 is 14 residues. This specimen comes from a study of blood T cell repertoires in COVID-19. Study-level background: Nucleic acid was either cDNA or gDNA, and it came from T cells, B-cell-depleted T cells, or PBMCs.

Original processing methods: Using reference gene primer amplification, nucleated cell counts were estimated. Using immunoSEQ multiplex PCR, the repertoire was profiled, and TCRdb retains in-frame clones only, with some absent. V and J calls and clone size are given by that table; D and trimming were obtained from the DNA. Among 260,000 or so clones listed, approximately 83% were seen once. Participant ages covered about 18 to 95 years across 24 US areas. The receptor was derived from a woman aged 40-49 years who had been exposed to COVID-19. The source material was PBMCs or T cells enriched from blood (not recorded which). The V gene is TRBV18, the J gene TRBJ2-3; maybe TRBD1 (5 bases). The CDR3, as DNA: TGTGCCAGCTCACCTAATGGGCAGGGCGATACGCAGTATTTT. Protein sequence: CASSPNGQGDTQYF.